The T cell receptor beta chain described here comes from a study of cytomegalovirus exposure and HLA in healthy donors. Turning to the study itself: Clustering assigned approximately 78% of the approximately 400 genotyped donors to the Caucasian-associated ancestry cluster.

V was shortened by 3 bases and J by 2 bases, with 12 bases between the two germline ends. The CDR3 totals 15 residues. The germline gives CDR1 LNHDA, CDR2 SQIVND (reference sequence). Vbeta (60) and Jbeta (13) primers were used in the PCR. Clones were sequenced by immunoSEQ multiplex PCR, and TCRdb holds only the in-frame ones, with some missing. Reported are 200,000 to 250,000 clones; the ten largest clones contain about 0.9%. Healthy donors of bone marrow made up the group. Donors counted as nominally healthy when sampled, yet unrecorded immune exposures were likely. This chain joins TRBV19 and TRBJ2-3; a weak D match, TRBD2 (5 bases). The receptor was derived from a young woman in good health and CMV-seropositive. The sequenced material came from PBMCs. DNA for the CDR3: TGTGCCAGTAGTATGGGTGCAGCGGTCACAGATACGCAGTATTTT. This codes for CASSMGAAVTDTQYF.